The 26 T cell receptor beta chains below were found in one sample sequenced in a study of blood T cell repertoires in COVID-19. The protocol was immunoSEQ multiplex PCR, while the TCRdb copy is restricted to in-frame clones and leaves out a portion. This sample carries 100,000 to 150,000 clones, approximately 84% of them seen once, and the ten largest clones take approximately 17%. The sequenced material came from peripheral blood. These receptors were obtained from an elderly woman with acute or convalescent COVID-19.

About this clone itself: The sample holds other DNA sequences that translate to the same CDR3. J is TRBJ1-1 and V is TRBV5-1, with D possibly being TRBD1 (5 bases). This CDR3 region has 13 residues. In germline, CDR1 is SGHRS, CDR2 YFSETQ. The ends were cut back, 5 bases at V and 1 base at J, with 9 bases in the middle. The CDR3, as DNA: TGCGCCAGCAGACCGGGGGGGAACACTGAAGCTTTCTTT. It encodes CASRPGGNTEAFF.

The chain carries TRBV18 and TRBJ2-3, with 11 bases matching TRBD2. Per the germline V gene, CDR1 is KGHSH and CDR2 is LQKENI. J was trimmed by 2 bases and V by 2 bases; bases with no gene match: 6. The CDR3 length is 17 residues. The CDR3 nucleotides are TGTGCCAGCTCACCAGCCCGACTAGCGGGAAACACAGATACGCAGTATTTT. Its protein is CASSPARLAGNTDTQYF.

This clone was counted only a few times. This chain connects TRBV11-2 to TRBJ2-7; TRBD2 matches 8 bases. Germline V CDR1 and CDR2: SGHAT, FQNNGV. Unmatched junction bases numbered 6, after V lost 0 bases and J lost 2 bases. The CDR3 has 16 residues. The chain's CDR3 is CASSLERREAPYEQYF. CDR3 in DNA: TGTGCCAGCAGCTTAGAGCGGCGGGAGGCGCCCTACGAGCAGTACTTC.

CDR3 sequence (DNA): TGTGCCAGCCGACAGCCGAACACCGGGGAGCTGTTTTTT. Protein product: CASRQPNTGELFF. The chain is built from TRBV7-2 and TRBJ2-2; possible D gene TRBD1, 5 bases. Germline CDR1 is SGHTA and CDR2 is FQGNSA. The V gene lost 8 bases and the J gene lost 0 bases, with 7 bases spanning the gap. The CDR3 covers 13 residues.

This chain connects TRBV2 to TRBJ2-1; a possible D gene is TRBD1 (5 bases). Germline V gene sequence: CDR1 SNHLY, CDR2 FYNNEI. V shed 9 bases and J shed 7 bases, with 7 bases lying between them. The CDR3 length is 10 residues. The CDR3 DNA reads TGTGCCAGTGGACAAAATGAGCAGTTCTTC. It codes for CASGQNEQFF.

The chain links TRBV20-1 to TRBJ1-2; D is unresolved. Trimming took 3 bases from V and 0 from J, leaving 14 bases between them. The CDR3 is made up of 15 amino acids. The V gene's germline CDR1 is DFQATT and CDR2 SNEGSKA (reference sequence). The chain's CDR3 is CSASVGQLANYGYTF. The CDR3 nucleotides are TGCAGTGCTAGTGTCGGGCAACTAGCTAACTATGGCTACACCTTC.

This clone was detected only once. The J gene is TRBJ2-1, the V gene TRBV5-1; 10 bases are a match to TRBD2. CDR3 size: 16 residues. Germline V lookup: CDR1 SGHRS, CDR2 YFSETQ. J was trimmed by 4 bases and V by 0 bases; bases with no gene match: 4. CDR3 coding DNA: TGCGCCAGCAGCTTGGTGCTAGCGGGGGTATACAATGAGCAGTTCTTC. This encodes CASSLVLAGVYNEQFF.

V usage is TRBV5-4 and J usage is TRBJ2-3, with 8 bases lining up with TRBD2. The CDR3 is 16 residues long. Trimming at V came to 0 bases and at J to 1 base, leaving 4 bases not matched to a gene. The germline CDR1 and CDR2 sequences are SGHNT and YYREEE (reference sequence). CDR3 residues: CASSLEGTRRTDTQYF. In DNA form, the CDR3 reads TGTGCCAGCAGCTTGGAAGGGACTAGGCGCACAGATACGCAGTATTTT.

The chain carries TRBV6-5 and TRBJ1-2, with TRBD1 matching 7 bases. Per the germline V gene, CDR1 is MNHEY and CDR2 is SVGAGI. Germline trimming cut 7 bases from V and 8 bases from J; bases unmatched to any gene: 16. This CDR3 is built from 15 residues. CDR3 region: CASTQSDRTGRGYTF. As DNA, the CDR3 is TGTGCCAGCACCCAGTCCGATAGGACAGGTCGAGGCTACACCTTC.

The chain joins TRBV7-2 to TRBJ2-7; perhaps TRBD2 as D (6 bases). This CDR3 comprises 14 residues. The V gene's germline CDR1 is SGHTA and CDR2 FQGNSA. The ends were cut back, 4 bases at V and 0 bases at J, with 10 bases in the middle. The CDR3 loop is CASSSTRVSYEQYF. The CDR3 DNA sequence: TGTGCCAGCAGCTCGACTAGAGTCTCCTACGAGCAGTACTTC.

The chain links TRBV23-1 to TRBJ1-2; 9 positions match TRBD1. TRBV23-1 is filed as an ORF, its function uncertain. The CDR3 is 18 residues long. J gave up 2 bases and V 0 bases, and 10 bases lay outside the gene matches. CDR3 DNA: TGCGCCAGCAGTCAATCGTCCCTTTACAGGGGGCTAAACTATGGCTACACCTTC. Amino acid sequence: CASSQSSLYRGLNYGYTF.

This clone occurred many times. The chain employs TRBV6-2 or TRBV6-3 and TRBJ2-7; 10 bases fit TRBD1. This CDR3 is built from 17 residues. J lost 2 bases, V lost 2 bases, and 9 bases had no gene match. The V gene's germline CDR1 is MNHEY and CDR2 SVGEGT. The CDR3 bases are TGTGCCAGCAGTTACCTCTCGACAGGGGGCATAACCTACGAGCAGTACTTC. It encodes CASSYLSTGGITYEQYF.

V and J are TRBV7-9 and TRBJ1-1; TRBD1 agrees at 8 bases. Germline V gene lookup returns CDR1 SEHNR and CDR2 FQNEAQ (reference sequence). The CDR3 covers 15 residues. V shed 5 bases, J shed 6 bases, and the junction held 11 bases outside the gene matches. The CDR3 is CASSPRTGNNAEAFF. CDR3 DNA: TGTGCCAGCAGCCCCAGGACAGGGAATAATGCTGAAGCTTTCTTT.

The rearrangement joins TRBV4-3 to TRBJ1-2; maybe TRBD1 (6 bases). V gave up 0 bases and J gave up 8 bases, with 13 bases separating them. This CDR3 has 14 residues. Germline V lookup: CDR1 LGHNA, CDR2 YSLEER. The CDR3 spells CASSQDYRDGGYTF. For the CDR3, the DNA is TGCGCCAGCAGCCAAGACTACAGGGACGGCGGCTACACCTTC.

The sample holds one count of this clone. The genes are TRBV7-2 and TRBJ2-1; 7 bases agree with TRBD1. After removal of 1 base from V and 4 bases from J, the junction contained 7 bases not matched to a gene. The CDR3 length is 16 residues. Per the germline V gene, CDR1 is SGHTA and CDR2 is FQGNSA. As DNA, the CDR3 is TGTGCCAGCAGCTTAGAATCCGGGACAGCTTACAATGAGCAGTTCTTC. It codes for CASSLESGTAYNEQFF.

This clone has just a few counts. The chain couples TRBV5-6 to TRBJ1-5; D gene uncertain. CDR3 length equals 15 residues. Trimming left V 5 bases short and J 2 bases short, with 14 bases between. Germline CDR1 SGHDT, CDR2 YYEEEE. CDR3 in DNA: TGTGCCAGCAGTTACGGAGGGAGGGGCAATCAGCCCCAGCATTTT. This codes for CASSYGGRGNQPQHF.

The chain employs TRBV7-2 and TRBJ1-2; possible D gene TRBD1, 6 bases. The CDR3 extends over 16 amino acids. Per germline, CDR1 SGHTA and CDR2 FQGNSA. V was trimmed by 5 bases and J by 4 bases, leaving 20 bases between them. The CDR3 DNA reads as TGTGCCAGCAGCCCCCTGGGGGAGGGGGATGGCTATGGCTACACCTTC. This sequence encodes CASSPLGEGDGYGYTF.

This CDR3 reads CASSIPGQGSISGNTIYF. CDR3 nucleotide sequence: TGTGCCAGCAGTATCCCGGGACAGGGATCAATTTCTGGAAACACCATATATTTT. The V and J genes are TRBV7-9 and TRBJ1-3; 9 bases line up with TRBD1. The CDR3 is 18 residues long. CDR1 is SEHNR, CDR2 FQNEAQ, per germline (reference sequence). V shed 6 bases, J shed 1 base, and the junction held 13 bases outside the gene matches. The entire variable domain, with the rest obtained from reference TRBV7-9 and TRBJ1-3, is as follows: DTGVSQNPRHKITKRGQNVTFRCDPISEHNRLYWYRQTLGQGPEFLTYFQNEAQLEKSRLLSDRFSAERPKGSFSTLEIQRTEQGDSAMYLCASSIPGQGSISGNTIYFGEGSWLTVV.

V gene TRBV4-3 combines with J gene TRBJ2-3; 15 bases are shared with TRBD2. The CDR3 consists of 15 residues. The germline CDR1 and CDR2 sequences are LGHNA and YSLEER. Germline trimming cut 4 bases from V and 7 bases from J; bases unmatched to any gene: 3. CDR3 sequence reads: CASSPGLAGGYTQYF. In DNA, the CDR3 is TGCGCCAGCAGCCCTGGACTAGCGGGGGGGTATACGCAGTATTTT.

This rearrangement joins TRBV7-2 to TRBJ1-1, with TRBD1 matching over 8 bases. CDR1 SGHTA and CDR2 FQGNSA come from the germline V gene. This CDR3 has 14 residues. Trimming removed 3 bases from V and 4 bases from J; junction bases left unmatched: 4. CDR3 nucleotides: TGTGCCAGCAGCTTCACCACAGGGGGCACTGAAGCTTTCTTT. The encoded protein is CASSFTTGGTEAFF.

The V and J genes are TRBV7-6 and TRBJ2-3; 7 bases line up with TRBD2. The CDR3 totals 14 residues. The germline gives CDR1 SGHVS, CDR2 FNYEAQ. The junction had 13 bases not matched to a gene; V was cut back by 6 bases and J by 10 bases. In DNA form, the CDR3 reads TGTGCCAGCAGTTGGACTTCTAGCGGCCTCGCGCAGTATTTT. Encoded protein: CASSWTSSGLAQYF.

This rearrangement joins TRBV4-1 to TRBJ2-3; 9 bases map to TRBD2. The CDR3 length is 16 residues. Germline CDR1 is MGHRA and CDR2 is YSYEKL. The trim removed 3 bases at V and 6 bases at J, leaving 10 bases unmatched. CDR3 protein: CASSHPGLAVPDTQYF. The CDR3 bases are TGCGCCAGCAGCCACCCGGGACTAGCTGTCCCGGATACGCAGTATTTT.

As to this clone: Other DNA sequences in the sample encode the same CDR3. The gene calls are TRBV5-1 and TRBJ2-7, with D perhaps matching TRBD2 (6 bases). V lost 4 bases and J 2 bases, leaving 13 bases between the germline ends. The V gene's germline CDR1 is SGHRS and CDR2 YFSETQ. CDR3 length: 14 residues. This chain's CDR3 is CASSPLGGTYEQYF. In DNA, the CDR3 is TGCGCCAGCAGCCCCCTGGGGGGTACCTACGAGCAGTACTTC.

This clone turned up a few times. The chain carries TRBV14 and TRBJ2-2; the D is unclear. This CDR3 comprises 13 residues. The germline V gene encodes CDR1 SGHDN and CDR2 FVKESK. With 4 bases removed from V and 5 bases from J, the gap between germline ends came to 8 bases. In DNA form, the CDR3 reads TGTGCCAGCAGCCTCTTTGTGACCGGGGAGCTGTTTTTT. Protein: CASSLFVTGELFF.

The V gene is TRBV6-6, the J gene TRBJ2-2; TRBD2 agrees at 12 bases. The germline V gene encodes CDR1 MNHNY and CDR2 SVGAGI (reference sequence). This CDR3 contains 16 residues. The trim removed 5 bases at V and 5 bases at J, leaving 6 bases unmatched. The chain's CDR3 is CASSLEGLAGTGELFF. The CDR3 DNA follows: TGTGCCAGCAGTCTAGAAGGACTAGCGGGGACCGGGGAGCTGTTTTTT.

The V call is TRBV30, the J call TRBJ2-5; 9 nucleotides line up with TRBD1. Trimming removed 4 bases from V and 4 bases from J; junction bases left unmatched: 7. CDR1 and CDR2 from the germline V gene are GTSNPN and SVGIG (reference sequence). The CDR3 has 14 residues. CDR3 amino acids: CAWTPGTGRETQYF. CDR3 sequence (DNA): TGTGCCTGGACCCCAGGGACAGGGAGAGAGACCCAGTACTTC. The full variable domain, with the rest looked up from reference TRBV30 and TRBJ2-5, is SQTIHQWPATLVQPVGSPLSLECTVEGTSNPNLYWYRQAAGRGLQLLFYSVGIGQISSEVPQNLSASRPQDRQFILSSKKLLLSDSGFYLCAWTPGTGRETQYFGPGTRLLVL.